This TCR beta chain was found in a study of shared clonotypes between healthy human individuals. Study-level results: How much donors shared clonotypes was expected to be affected by sequencing depth.

The CDR3 contains 13 residues. Germline CDR1 reads SGHRS; CDR2 reads YFSETQ. TCRdb's table, derived via immunoSEQ multiplex PCR, lists solely in-frame clones and lacks some. Here the sample spans a few million clones, 85% to 95% being singletons. Comment on this clone: What it recognizes is unknown.

The source of this sequence is a man between 18 and 35 years old in good health. Some clones in this sample may be carry-over from other donors' samples. The gene calls are TRBV5-1 and TRBJ2-5; D might be TRBD1 or TRBD2, each matching 5 bases. The J call is uncertain, as TRBJ2-7 better fits the DNA end. Sequenced: naive CD4+ T cells from PBMCs. Documented subset: CD45RA+ positively selected. CDR3 nucleotides: TGCGCCAGCAGCTTGGGGGACGGTTTCGAGCAGTACTTC. Translation gives CASSLGDGFEQYF.